Each of the 8 T cell receptor beta chains below was sequenced from the same sample in a study of blood T cell repertoires in COVID-19. Assay used: immunoSEQ multiplex PCR; TCRdb lists only in-frame clones, some missing. The table has about 88,000 clones, 80% to 95% seen once. Sequencing was carried out using peripheral blood. These receptors originate from a man aged 18 to 30 with COVID-19, enrolled during active disease.

This chain connects TRBV18 to TRBJ2-3; 7 bases fit TRBD1. Germline V gene data show CDR1 as KGHSH and CDR2 as LQKENI. The V and J ends lost 2 bases and 0 bases, in that order; junction bases with no gene match: 11. This CDR3 is 18 amino acids long. The CDR3 DNA sequence: TGTGCCAGCTCACCAACTCTCTCGACAGGGCGGAGCACAGATACGCAGTATTTT. Translation gives CASSPTLSTGRSTDTQYF.

The chain recombines TRBV27 with TRBJ2-7, with D perhaps matching TRBD1 (5 bases). The CDR3 length is 12 residues. Trimming took off 6 bases at V and 3 bases at J, with 9 bases between the two ends. CDR1 is MNHEY, CDR2 SMNVEV, per germline (reference sequence). The CDR3 DNA reads as TGTGCCAGCAGGTCAGGGAACTACGAGCAGTACTTC. The encoded protein is CASRSGNYEQYF.

The chain joins TRBV3-1 (or the pseudogene TRBV3-2) to TRBJ2-5, with TRBD2 identical over 11 bases. Germline CDR1 reads LGHDT; CDR2 reads YNNKEL (reference sequence). The CDR3 sequence is 17 residues long. The ends lost 1 base at V and 4 bases at J; junction bases unmatched: 8. The CDR3 region is CASSQVSGRGAGETQYF. The CDR3 bases are TGTGCCAGCAGCCAAGTTAGCGGGAGGGGGGCCGGAGAGACCCAGTACTTC.

CDR3 nucleotide sequence: TGTGCCAGCAGCCCCCAGGGGGCTGGGAATGAGCAGTTCTTC. Its protein is CASSPQGAGNEQFF. This rearrangement joins TRBV3-1 (or the pseudogene TRBV3-2) to TRBJ2-1; TRBD1 agrees at 8 bases. Germline assignment: CDR1 LGHDT and CDR2 YNNKEL (reference sequence). The CDR3 loop spans 14 amino acids. V lost 4 bases, J lost 7 bases, and 6 bases stayed unmatched.

The chain couples TRBV6-5 to TRBJ2-2, with TRBD2 matching over 7 bases. V was pared by 7 bases and J by 6 bases, with 2 bases of the junction left unmatched. This CDR3 comprises 12 residues. Germline V lookup: CDR1 MNHEY, CDR2 SVGAGI. CDR3 in amino acids: CASTGRAGELFF. CDR3 in DNA: TGTGCCAGCACGGGGAGGGCCGGGGAGCTGTTTTTT.

In this sample, this clone turned up once. The genes are TRBV7-9 and TRBJ2-3, with TRBD2 identical over 11 bases. V shed 10 bases and J 2 bases; nucleotides not matched to a gene: 5. CDR3 length equals 14 residues. Germline CDR1 is SEHNR and CDR2 is FQNEAQ (reference sequence). The CDR3: CATLSGRATDTQYF. In DNA, the CDR3 is TGTGCCACACTTAGCGGGAGGGCCACAGATACGCAGTATTTT.

The DNA for the CDR3 is TGCGCCAGCAGCCTGGGACTAGCGGGAATCCACGAGCAGTACTTC. Translating it yields CASSLGLAGIHEQYF. V is TRBV5-1 and J is TRBJ2-7; 13 positions match TRBD2. Looked up from germline, CDR1 is SGHRS and CDR2 is YFSETQ. The CDR3 totals 15 residues. Trimming cost V 4 bases and J 5 bases; bases outside gene matches: 6. Full variable domain (rest looked up from reference TRBV5-1 and TRBJ2-7): KAGVTQTPRYLIKTRGQQVTLSCSPISGHRSVSWYQQTPGQGLQFLFEYFSETQRNKGNFPGRFSGRQFSNSRSEMNVSTLELGDSALYLCASSLGLAGIHEQYFGPGTRLTVT.

The chain is built from TRBV7-8 and TRBJ2-1; 10 positions agree with TRBD2. Germline CDR1 reads SGHVS; CDR2 reads FQNEAQ. J gave up 6 bases and V 2 bases, and 10 bases lay outside the gene matches. The CDR3 totals 17 residues. CDR3 bases: TGTGCCAGCAGCTTAATGGTAGCGGGAGGCTCGGGCAATGAGCAGTTCTTC. It codes for CASSLMVAGGSGNEQFF.